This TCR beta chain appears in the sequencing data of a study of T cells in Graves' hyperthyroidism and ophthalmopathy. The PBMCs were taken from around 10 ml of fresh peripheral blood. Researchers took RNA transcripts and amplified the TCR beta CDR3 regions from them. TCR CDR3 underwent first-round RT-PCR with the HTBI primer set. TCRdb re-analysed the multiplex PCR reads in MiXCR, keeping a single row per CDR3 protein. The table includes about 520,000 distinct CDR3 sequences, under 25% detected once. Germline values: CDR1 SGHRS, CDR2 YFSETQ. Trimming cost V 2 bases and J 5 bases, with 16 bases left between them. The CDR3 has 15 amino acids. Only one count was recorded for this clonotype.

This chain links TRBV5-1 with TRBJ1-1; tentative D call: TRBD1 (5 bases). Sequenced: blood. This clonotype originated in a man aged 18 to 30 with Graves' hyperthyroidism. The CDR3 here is CASSFEKGIFTEAFF. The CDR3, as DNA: TGCGCCAGCAGCTTCGAGAAGGGGATTTTTACTGAAGCTTTCTTT.